This record concerns one T cell receptor beta chain sequence. The sample belongs to a study of blood T cell repertoires in COVID-19. In the original analysis: Amplification of reference gene primers provided the estimated nucleated cell counts. Measured with immunoSEQ multiplex PCR; TCRdb has only the in-frame clones, and not every one. The V and J calls and clone size come from that table; D and trimming were worked out from the DNA. The sample consists of about 180,000 clones, around 80% of them appearing once. Germline V gene lookup returns CDR1 LNHDA and CDR2 SQIVND (reference sequence). V gave up 4 bases and J gave up 7 bases, with 11 bases separating them. The CDR3 loop spans 13 amino acids.

The chain carries TRBV19 and TRBJ2-1; TRBD1 is a possible D gene (5 bases). The clonotype originates from a man in his 70s with active or convalescent COVID-19. The source material was peripheral blood. The CDR3 region has the DNA TGTGCCAGTAGTACGGTGACAGAGAATGAGCAGTTCTTC. The encoded protein is CASSTVTENEQFF.